The rows below give T cell receptor beta chains drawn from one sample of a study of shared clonotypes between healthy human individuals. The table came from immunoSEQ multiplex PCR; TCRdb's copy has only in-frame clones and leaves some out. Among around 2.3 million clones listed, approximately 94% were seen once. The sequencing input was naive CD4+ T cells sorted from blood. These receptors came from a man aged 18 to 30 in good health. CDR3s include the opening cysteine and the closing phenylalanine or tryptophan. D genes are given only for firm matches. Clone size is given for some rows only: seen once, a few or many times, or a class if the clone is expanded.

d_call j_call v_call clone_size cdr3_nt cdr3_aa
. TRBJ2-2 TRBV11-2 . TGTGCCAGCAGCACAGAGGCTTACACCGGGGAGCTGTTTTTT CASSTEAYTGELFF
. TRBJ2-7 TRBV19 . TGTGCCAGTAGTATAGAGCAGGGTCTGCGAGTCGAGCAGTACTTC CASSIEQGLRVEQYF
TRBD1 TRBJ1-5 TRBV9 . TGTGCCAGCAGCGTAGATCCAGGGGGAGGTCAGCCCCAGCATTTT CASSVDPGGGQPQHF
TRBD2 TRBJ2-2 TRBV2 . TGTGCCAGCAGAGCAACGCGGGGACTAGCGGCTAGCACCGGGGAGCTGTTTTTT CASRATRGLAASTGELFF
TRBD1 TRBJ1-1 TRBV10-2 . TGCGCCAGCAGTCGGACAGGGGGCACTGAAGCTTTCTTT CASSRTGGTEAFF
TRBD2 TRBJ2-7 TRBV29-1 . TGCAGCGTATTACTAGCGGGAGAGGCCGAGCAGTACTTC CSVLLAGEAEQYF
. TRBJ2-7 TRBV7-6 . TGTGCCAGCTCCGCGGGCGAAACCTACGAGCAGTACTTC CASSAGETYEQYF
TRBD2 TRBJ2-3 TRBV6-5 . TGTGCCAGCAGTTACGGACTAGCGGGCCGCACAGATACGCAGTATTTT CASSYGLAGRTDTQYF
. TRBJ1-6 TRBV13 once TGTGCCAGCAGCTCCCTCCAGGGGCCGAGTAATTCACCCCTCCACTTT CASSSLQGPSNSPLHF
. TRBJ1-2 TRBV20-1 . TGCAGTGCTTCCGGGACTGACGGCTACACCTTC CSASGTDGYTF